This T cell receptor (beta chain) was sequenced for a study of shared clonotypes between healthy human individuals (dated by TCRdb to 2018 to 2020). Some background on the complete study: The cohort comprised a couple of women and a few men aged 18 to 49 years. For each donor, three plates each were used for CD4 naive and CD4 memory, two plates were used for CD8 naive, and one plate was used for CD8 memory. Different laboratories and diverse techniques were used to prepare libraries and sequence TCR repertoires, to increase sequencing depth and limit assay-specific biases. Between about 0.94 and 8.9 billion PBMCs per donor were obtained by leukapheresis. The study deeply sequenced blood TCR repertoires of about 5 healthy adults to estimate repertoire size and the extent of clonotype sharing between individuals. The full study reports these points: Across a few donors, around 5% of naive CD4, 3% to 3.5% of naive CD8, around 2.5% of memory CD4, and approximately 0.4% of memory CD8 clonotypes were shared. Incomplete sequencing was indicated by rarefaction of sorted-subset datasets, despite the large sequencing depth. Compared with non-shared clonotypes, clonotypes shared by all four sorted-subset donors had higher generation probabilities. Naive subsets generally had larger estimated clonotype richness than memory subsets did. Based on pairwise subsampling, the degree of clonotype sharing among donors was expected to be affected by sequencing depth. Only blood was sampled, and tissue TCR repertoires likely differ from those in blood. The genetic and exposure-history diversity represented was limited by the small number of donors.

Using the deep immunoSEQ assay, multiplex PCR amplified TCR CDR3 regions from genomic DNA. Genomic DNA extracted from each cell subset was distributed evenly over all wells of several immunoSEQ 96-well plates, and each plate served as one replicate. For sorted subsets, approximately 210 ng of genomic DNA, equivalent to some 30,000 T cell genomes, went into each replicate PCR. Purified libraries were quantified with a Qubit 3.0 fluorometer, sized on a Bioanalyzer 2100, and re-quantified with the KAPA Library Quantification kit. A separate single-read 150-cycle Illumina NextSeq 550 flow cell was used to sequence each immunoSEQ 96-well plate. In the source study's methods: The immunoSEQ output contained only junctional sequences without quality scores, so filtering could not match that applied to full-length reads. To assign V/J genes and CDR3, sequences were annotated using PyIR, a Python wrapper for IgBLAST v1.9, with IMGT germline references. Any read was removed if the V/J assignment was weak (E-value above 1e-6), the CDR3 was missing, or the read contained stop codons, out-of-frame junctions, or ambiguous translated residues. V3J clonotypes were defined by identical inferred V gene, J gene, and CDR3 amino acid sequence. The percentage overlap between two repertoires was calculated by dividing the number of shared unique clonotypes by the size of the smaller repertoire. Repertoire richness was assessed with RTK rarefaction, the Chao1 estimator, and Recon v2.1 estimates of unobserved clonotypes. Generation probabilities were computed with OLGA for all TCRbeta clonotypes obtained by the gDNA method from a handful of donors. Imported from immuneACCESS, the table was reduced by TCRdb to in-frame sequences with V and J called. These copies leave out some clones; in studies compared against another copy, an unresolved V gene accounts for under half, and the cause of the remainder is not known. The DNA gave D and trimming, while V, J and clone size come from that table. Counted in this sample were millions of clones; roughly 95% of them appeared once. The ten largest clones add up to 0.1% to 0.15% of the sample.

Healthy HIV-negative adults with no recently reported acute infections or vaccinations were included as donors. Only Caucasian adults living in Nashville, Tennessee, USA were represented among the donors. CD4+ T cells were enriched by magnetic negative selection; naive cells were then positively selected on CD45RA, and the negative fraction formed the memory subset. Blood was obtained by leukapheresis, after which PBMCs were separated by Ficoll-Histopaque density gradient centrifugation and cryopreserved in liquid nitrogen vapor phase. Purity and quantity of every magnetically sorted T cell population were checked by analytical flow cytometry. Each sorted fraction had its genomic DNA isolated and then quantified by UV absorbance on a Nanodrop 2000c. About this clone: Its antigen is unknown. No quality values exist for individual bases; no much larger clone is one base distant.

For CDR1 and CDR2, the germline V gene lists SGHVS and FQNEAQ. After removal of 4 bases from V and 4 bases from J, the junction retains 12 bases not matched to a gene. The CDR3 goes from the cysteine to the phenylalanine over 17 residues. Only the CDR3 part of the read is kept: 51 bases, read in frame from the first base. The sample was naive CD4+ T cells sorted from blood. Taken with the paper, the label for cell subset or site translates to: CD45RA+ positively selected. This TCR was recovered from a man aged 18 to 29 in good health. Recombination linked TRBV7-8 to TRBJ1-5; 8 middle bases align to TRBD1. The CDR3 region reads CASSYKTGQGRNQPQHF. Read as DNA, the sequence is TGTGCCAGCAGCTACAAGACAGGACAGGGTCGAAATCAGCCCCAGCATTTT.